Presented here are 16 T cell receptor beta chains from one specimen sequenced in a study of T cell responses to AZD1222 COVID-19 vaccine. This table comes from immunoSEQ multiplex PCR, and its TCRdb copy is limited to in-frame clones, with some not included. Of some 130,000 clones in the sample, over 90% were seen once. The input for sequencing was peripheral blood, taken on day 0 of AZD1222 vaccination. The receptors derive from an adult in good health.

This clone was seen only a few times. The rearrangement joins TRBV9 to TRBJ1-1, with TRBD1 as a possible D gene (5 bases). V lost 0 bases, J lost 6 bases, and 12 bases lay in between. The CDR3 is made up of 14 amino acids. The germline V gene encodes CDR1 SGDLS and CDR2 YYNGEE. The CDR3: CASSVDGRGPEAFF. The CDR3 bases are TGTGCCAGCAGCGTAGATGGTAGGGGACCTGAAGCTTTCTTT. Together with reference TRBV9 and TRBJ1-1, the CDR3 gives the full variable domain: DSGVTQTPKHLITATGQRVTLRCSPRSGDLSVYWYQQSLDQGLQFLIQYYNGEERAKGNILERFSAQQFPDLHSELNLSSLELGDSALYFCASSVDGRGPEAFFGQGTRLTVV.

This CDR3 is CASSDSGHCSVYEQYF. DNA for the CDR3: TGTGCCAGCAGTGACTCCGGACATTGTAGCGTGTACGAGCAGTACTTC. The rearrangement uses TRBV6-4 and TRBJ2-7, with D possibly called TRBD1 or TRBD2 (5 bases each). Germline assignment: CDR1 MRHNA and CDR2 SNTAGT. Trimming left V 0 bases short and J 4 bases short, with 16 bases between. This CDR3 is built from 16 residues.

V is TRBV28 and J is TRBJ2-1, with D possibly matching TRBD1 (5 bases). From germline, CDR1 is MDHEN and CDR2 SYDVKM. The CDR3 loop spans 10 amino acids. Deletions cut 6 bases from V and 9 bases from J, with 6 bases between. CDR3 region: CASRGREQFF. The DNA for the CDR3 is TGTGCCAGCAGGGGGCGTGAGCAGTTCTTC.

The genes are TRBV25-1 and TRBJ2-1; no firm D call. V was cut by 4 bases and J by 8 bases, with 9 bases left in between. The CDR3 sequence is 12 residues long. Germline CDR1 reads MGHDK; CDR2 reads SYGVNS. DNA of the CDR3: TGTGCCAGCAGTGCCTCCAGTTATGAGCAGTTCTTC. Its protein product is CASSASSYEQFF.

The V and J genes are TRBV30 and TRBJ1-6; 7 bases map to TRBD1. Germline trimming cut 5 bases from V and 0 bases from J; bases unmatched to any gene: 10. CDR1 is GTSNPN, CDR2 SVGIG, per germline (reference sequence). This CDR3 region has 17 residues. In nucleotides, the CDR3 is TGTGCCTGGCAATACGGACAGGCCAGCTCCTATAATTCACCCCTCCACTTT. Its translation: CAWQYGQASSYNSPLHF.

The chain has TRBV4-1 and TRBJ1-5, with TRBD1 matching over 8 bases. The CDR3 runs to 16 residues. The V segment lost 3 bases and the J segment 4 bases; nucleotides outside the gene matches: 8. Looked up from germline, CDR1 is MGHRA and CDR2 is YSYEKL. The CDR3 reads CASSHIGQGGNQPQHF. The CDR3 nucleotides read TGCGCCAGCAGCCATATCGGACAGGGAGGAAATCAGCCCCAGCATTTT.

This chain links TRBV29-1 with TRBJ2-2, with TRBD1 matching over 7 bases. V trimming: 2 bases; J trimming: 0 bases; junction bases outside the gene matches: 6. CDR1 and CDR2 from the germline V gene are SQVTM and ANQGSEA. The CDR3 extends over 16 amino acids. CDR3 loop: CSVEFPGTANTGELFF. The CDR3 DNA is TGCAGCGTTGAATTCCCCGGGACAGCGAACACCGGGGAGCTGTTTTTT.

V usage is TRBV5-1 and J usage is TRBJ1-4, with D perhaps matching TRBD1 (5 bases). Germline V gene sequence: CDR1 SGHRS, CDR2 YFSETQ. The V end lost 1 base, the J end lost 7 bases, and 14 bases lay between the germline ends. CDR3 length: 15 amino acids. CDR3 sequence reads: CASSLSGAASEKLFF. The DNA of the CDR3 is TGCGCCAGCAGCTTGAGCGGGGCCGCGAGTGAAAAACTGTTTTTT.

This rearrangement joins TRBV3-1 (or the pseudogene TRBV3-2) to TRBJ2-1; 8 bases match TRBD2. This CDR3 comprises 15 residues. CDR1 LGHDT and CDR2 YNNKEL come from the germline V gene (reference sequence). V dropped 5 bases and J dropped 6; count of bases not matched to a gene: 9. The CDR3 here is CASSSGTSVTNEQFF. In DNA form, the CDR3 reads TGTGCCAGCAGCTCCGGGACTAGTGTTACCAATGAGCAGTTCTTC.

The chain joins TRBV7-2 to TRBJ2-5; D unresolved. V was pared by 2 bases and J by 3 bases, with 7 bases between. Germline V lookup: CDR1 SGHTA, CDR2 FQGNSA. The CDR3 sequence is 13 residues long. The CDR3 bases are TGTGCCAGCAGCTTACATTTGGAAGAGACCCAGTACTTC. Its translation is CASSLHLEETQYF.

The chain has TRBV7-2 and TRBJ2-2; D may be TRBD2 (6 bases). With 1 base removed from V and 3 bases from J, the gap between germline ends came to 9 bases. The CDR3 consists of 15 residues. CDR1 is SGHTA, CDR2 FQGNSA, per germline. The CDR3 region is CASSLVLAHTGELFF. The CDR3 DNA is TGTGCCAGCAGCTTAGTACTAGCCCACACCGGGGAGCTGTTTTTT. The full variable domain, completed using reference TRBV7-2 and TRBJ2-2, is GAGVSQSPSNKVTEKGKDVELRCDPISGHTALYWYRQSLGQGLEFLIYFQGNSAPDKSGLPSDRFSAERTGGSVSTLTIQRTQQEDSAVYLCASSLVLAHTGELFFGEGSRLTVL.

The chain combines TRBV10-2 with TRBJ2-5, with D tentatively TRBD1 (5 bases). V dropped 3 bases and J dropped 4 bases, with 12 bases sitting between them. Germline CDR1 is WSHSY and CDR2 is SAAADI. This CDR3 region has 14 residues. The CDR3, as DNA: TGCGCCAGCAGTGATTGGGTTCAGGGAGAGACCCAGTACTTC. This translates into CASSDWVQGETQYF.

The chain links TRBV4-1 to TRBJ2-1; TRBD2 matches at 9 bases. Germline CDR1 reads MGHRA; CDR2 reads YSYEKL. The CDR3 totals 16 residues. Losses at the gene ends were 1 base for V and 2 bases for J; bases not matched to a gene: 3. CDR3 residues: CASSQASGAPYNEQFF. CDR3 nucleotide sequence: TGCGCCAGCAGCCAAGCTAGCGGGGCCCCCTACAATGAGCAGTTCTTC.

V usage is TRBV28 and J usage is TRBJ1-5; D gene ambiguous. V lost 6 bases and J 3 bases, leaving 9 bases between the germline ends. This CDR3 region has 13 residues. In germline, CDR1 is MDHEN, CDR2 SYDVKM. CDR3 in amino acids: CASRVSFNQPQHF. The CDR3, as DNA: TGTGCCAGCAGGGTCTCCTTCAATCAGCCCCAGCATTTT.

The rearrangement uses TRBV27 and TRBJ2-1; 7 bases match TRBD1. The V and J ends lost 5 bases and 3 bases, in that order; junction bases with no gene match: 7. The CDR3 consists of 15 residues. The V gene's germline CDR1 is MNHEY and CDR2 SMNVEV (reference sequence). In DNA, the CDR3 is TGTGCCAGCAGTCCCGATGGGACAGTCTACAATGAGCAGTTCTTC. Protein sequence: CASSPDGTVYNEQFF.

The chain carries TRBV28 and TRBJ2-1, with no clear D. The CDR3 is 12 residues long. CDR1 is MDHEN and CDR2 is SYDVKM in the germline V gene. V was shortened by 4 bases and J by 5 bases, with 6 bases between the two germline ends. The CDR3 DNA follows: TGTGCCAGCAGTTCCCTAAACAATGAGCAGTTCTTC. Its protein product is CASSSLNNEQFF.